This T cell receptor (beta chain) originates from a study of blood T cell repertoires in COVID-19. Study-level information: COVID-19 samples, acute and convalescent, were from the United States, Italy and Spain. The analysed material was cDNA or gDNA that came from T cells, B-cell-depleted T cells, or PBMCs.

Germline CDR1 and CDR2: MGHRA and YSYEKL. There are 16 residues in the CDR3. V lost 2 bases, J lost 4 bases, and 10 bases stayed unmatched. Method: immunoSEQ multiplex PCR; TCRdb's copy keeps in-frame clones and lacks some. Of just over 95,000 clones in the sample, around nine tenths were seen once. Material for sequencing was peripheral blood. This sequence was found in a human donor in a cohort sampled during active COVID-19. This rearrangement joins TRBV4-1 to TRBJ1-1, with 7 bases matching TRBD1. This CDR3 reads CASSQLLGGPSTEAFF. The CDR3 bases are TGCGCCAGCAGCCAATTACTAGGGGGCCCTAGCACTGAAGCTTTCTTT.